Below are 12 T cell receptor beta chains sequenced from a single sample in a study of T-cell memory formation after mild COVID-19. Via MiXCR, TCRdb re-called the 5' RACE reads, giving one row per CDR3 protein. The sample comprises approximately 400,000 distinct CDR3 sequences, about 20% of which are singletons, and under 25% rests with the top ten. The sequenced sample was PBMCs or a T cell subset sorted from them (not recorded which). The receptors here all came from a man aged 18 to 35 who had mild COVID-19 (a few samples of this study predate the infection). Cell type and time point are not known.

V usage is TRBV5-1 and J usage is TRBJ1-4; D remains unclear. Germline CDR1 and CDR2: SGHRS and YFSETQ. The CDR3 spans 13 residues. The CDR3 loop is CGSSESPNEKLFF. The CDR3 nucleotides read TGCGGGTCCTCTGAGAGCCCAAATGAAAAACTGTTTTTT.

This clonotype was observed a handful of times. The V and J genes are TRBV6-5 and TRBJ2-2, with TRBD2 identical over 11 bases. Trimming removed 2 bases from V and 1 base from J; junction bases left unmatched: 3. CDR1 is MNHEY, CDR2 SVGAGI, per germline. The CDR3 totals 17 residues. The CDR3 sequence: CASSYGLAGGNTGELFF. CDR3 in DNA: TGTGCCAGCAGTTACGGGCTAGCGGGGGGGAACACCGGGGAGCTGTTTTTT.

V usage is TRBV20-1 and J usage is TRBJ2-1; D call uncertain. Per germline, CDR1 DFQATT and CDR2 SNEGSKA (reference sequence). V shed 5 bases and J shed 0 bases, with 11 bases lying between them. The CDR3 has 14 amino acids. DNA of the CDR3: TGCAGTGCTCAGCCCTCCCACTCCTACAATGAGCAGTTCTTC. It encodes CSAQPSHSYNEQFF.

Only a few counts were recorded for this clonotype. The CDR3 bases are TGCGCCAGCAGAAAAGCTGGAACGAACACCGGGGAGCTGTTTTTT. This codes for CASRKAGTNTGELFF. The chain joins TRBV5-1 to TRBJ2-2; no clear D gene. This CDR3 is 15 amino acids long. Germline V CDR1 and CDR2: SGHRS, YFSETQ. V was pared by 5 bases and J by 0 bases, with 11 bases between. Full variable domain (rest looked up from reference TRBV5-1 and TRBJ2-2): KAGVTQTPRYLIKTRGQQVTLSCSPISGHRSVSWYQQTPGQGLQFLFEYFSETQRNKGNFPGRFSGRQFSNSRSEMNVSTLELGDSALYLCASRKAGTNTGELFFGEGSRLTVL.

In this sample, this clonotype turned up a few times. The V gene is TRBV5-4, the J gene TRBJ1-4; the D gene is possibly TRBD1 (5 bases). Germline values: CDR1 SGHNT, CDR2 YYREEE (reference sequence). The CDR3 runs 14 residues. Trimming left V 0 bases short and J 6 bases short, with 9 bases between. The CDR3 region is CASSLAPGDEKLFF. The CDR3 coding sequence is TGTGCCAGCAGCTTGGCCCCGGGGGATGAAAAACTGTTTTTT.

This clonotype occurred a few times. This rearrangement joins TRBV10-3 to TRBJ2-1; D unresolved. Per the germline V gene, CDR1 is ENHRY and CDR2 is SYGVKD. With 0 bases removed from V and 9 bases from J, the gap between germline ends came to 6 bases. This CDR3 is built from 12 residues. In DNA, the CDR3 is TGTGCCATCAGTGAGTCATCGGGTGAGCAGTTCTTC. Translation: CAISESSGEQFF.

This clonotype was counted a single time. The chain is built from TRBV19 and TRBJ1-5; D is perhaps TRBD1 (6 bases). The V gene lost 4 bases and the J gene lost 9 bases, with 19 bases spanning the gap. Looked up from germline, CDR1 is LNHDA and CDR2 is SQIVND (reference sequence). The CDR3 has 15 amino acids. In DNA, the CDR3 is TGTGCCAGTAGTACCGCAGGGGATGGGAATGGGCCCCAGCATTTT. Protein: CASSTAGDGNGPQHF.

The chain is built from TRBV7-9 and TRBJ2-3, with 7 bases that match TRBD2. The J call may be in error: the DNA end matches TRBJ2-1 better. CDR1 and CDR2 (germline): SEHNR, FQNEAQ (reference sequence). This CDR3 region has 14 residues. CDR3 in amino acids: CASSLAGGSYEQFF. DNA for the CDR3: TGTGCCAGCAGCTTAGCGGGAGGGAGCTATGAGCAGTTCTTC.

The table lists this clonotype with a few counts. This chain links TRBV4-3 with TRBJ2-3; TRBD1 matches 7 bases. Germline CDR1 reads LGHNA; CDR2 reads YSLEER. The CDR3 has 15 amino acids. V gave up 4 bases and J gave up 0 bases; unmatched junction bases: 4. The CDR3 region is CASSPEGASTDTQYF. DNA of the CDR3: TGCGCCAGCAGCCCCGAGGGGGCTAGCACAGATACGCAGTATTTT.

The chain uses TRBV9 and TRBJ2-5, with TRBD2 as a possible D gene (7 bases). This CDR3 is 17 amino acids long. The V end lost 0 bases, the J end lost 1 base, and 16 bases lay between the germline ends. CDR1 is SGDLS, CDR2 YYNGEE, per germline. The CDR3 nucleotides are TGTGCCAGCAGCGTAGCTGCGGGGGCCAGGAGCCAAGAGACCCAGTACTTC. Protein: CASSVAAGARSQETQYF.

A few counts support this clonotype. The chain carries TRBV15 and TRBJ2-3, with D uncertain. This CDR3 has 12 residues. The ends were cut back, 5 bases at V and 9 bases at J, with 12 bases in the middle. CDR1 is LNHNV, CDR2 YYDKDF, per germline (reference sequence). In nucleotides, the CDR3 is TGTGCCACCAGCTCGGAATCTAAGACGCAGTATTTT. It translates to CATSSESKTQYF. The full variable domain, rest sourced from reference TRBV15 and TRBJ2-3, is DAMVIQNPRYQVTQFGKPVTLSCSQTLNHNVMYWYQQKSSQAPKLLFHYYDKDFNNEADTPDNFQSRRPNTSFCFLDIRSPGLGDTAMYLCATSSESKTQYFGPGTRLTVL.

This chain links TRBV12-3 or TRBV12-4 with TRBJ2-5; D may be TRBD1 (6 bases). V gave up 8 bases and J gave up 4 bases, with 17 bases separating them. This CDR3 is built from 14 residues. This CDR3 is CASQGRANGETQYF. In DNA, the CDR3 is TGTGCCAGCCAGGGGCGGGCGAACGGAGAGACCCAGTACTTC.